The 22 T cell receptor beta chains reported below all come from one sample, sequenced in a study of CD8 T cells in ankylosing spondylitis. One entry per CDR3 protein, called by TCRdb with MiXCR from the 5' RACE reads. Among fewer than 750,000 distinct CDR3 sequences, around 20% were seen once, and the ten largest hold around 19%. Study findings and constraints: A TCR beta motif made of 7 to 9 highly homologous variants seemed typical of ankylosing spondylitis blood.

These TCRs' antigens remain unknown. Input material: blood, either unsorted or a sorted T cell fraction (not recorded which). Receptors were obtained from a male donor with ankylosing spondylitis.

The chain combines TRBV20-1 with TRBJ2-7; D possibly corresponds to TRBD1 (5 bases). V shed 0 bases and J shed 3 bases, with 12 bases lying between them. Germline V gene sequence: CDR1 DFQATT, CDR2 SNEGSKA (reference sequence). The CDR3 spans 14 residues. The CDR3 nucleotides read TGCAGTGCTAGAGATTCTTACCAGGGCTACGAGCAGTACTTC. Translating it yields CSARDSYQGYEQYF.

This clonotype has more than one count but fewer than ten. V usage is TRBV6-1 and J usage is TRBJ2-6; D is undetermined. V lost 7 bases and J lost 0, with 13 bases in between. The V gene's germline CDR1 is MNHNS and CDR2 SASEGT. This CDR3 comprises 16 residues. The CDR3 reads CASNAPDNSGANVLTF. Written as DNA, the CDR3 is TGTGCCAGCAACGCCCCTGACAACTCTGGGGCCAACGTCCTGACTTTC.

There are a few counts of this clonotype. The V call is TRBV7-9, the J call TRBJ1-2, with D possibly matching TRBD1 (6 bases). CDR1 SEHNR and CDR2 FQNEAQ come from the germline V gene (reference sequence). This CDR3 has 15 residues. Trimming pared 4 bases from V and 4 bases from J, leaving 16 bases between. CDR3 region: CASSWDTGLSYGYTF. In nucleotides, the CDR3 is TGTGCCAGCAGCTGGGACACTGGACTTTCCTATGGCTACACCTTC. The variable domain in full, completed from reference TRBV7-9 and TRBJ1-2, reads DTGVSQNPRHKITKRGQNVTFRCDPISEHNRLYWYRQTLGQGPEFLTYFQNEAQLEKSRLLSDRFSAERPKGSFSTLEIQRTEQGDSAMYLCASSWDTGLSYGYTFGSGTRLTVV.

The V gene is TRBV2, the J gene TRBJ2-5; 12 bases align to TRBD2. J was trimmed by 5 bases and V by 6 bases; bases with no gene match: 7. There are 15 residues in the CDR3. Germline-derived CDR1 and CDR2 are SNHLY and FYNNEI. The CDR3 nucleotides are TGTGCCAGCAGGACGACTAGCGGGAGTACGGAGACCCAGTACTTC. Encoded protein: CASRTTSGSTETQYF.

This chain connects TRBV11-3 to TRBJ1-5; D remains unclear. The ends were cut back, 3 bases at V and 3 bases at J, with 15 bases in the middle. Germline CDR1 SGHNT, CDR2 YENEEA. The CDR3 length is 16 residues. The CDR3: CASSFERSGINQPQHF. The DNA for the CDR3 is TGTGCCAGCAGCTTCGAGCGGTCCGGAATCAATCAGCCCCAGCATTTT.

This chain connects TRBV10-3 to TRBJ2-7, with 10 bases that match TRBD2. This CDR3 comprises 16 residues. Per germline, CDR1 ENHRY and CDR2 SYGVKD. J lost 1 base, V lost 3 bases, and 6 bases had no gene match. Here the CDR3 DNA reads TGTGCCATCAGTGACCCACAGACTAGCGGGTCCTACGAGCAGTACTTC. Amino acids: CAISDPQTSGSYEQYF.

J is TRBJ2-3 and V is TRBV28, with 8 bases that match TRBD1. V was clipped by 2 bases and J by 5 bases; unmatched bases: 3. The CDR3 has 14 amino acids. From germline, CDR1 is MDHEN and CDR2 SYDVKM. This chain's CDR3 is CASSLQGAGDTQYF. CDR3 DNA sequence: TGTGCCAGCAGTTTACAGGGGGCTGGAGATACGCAGTATTTT. Full variable domain (outside the CDR3, taken from reference TRBV28 and TRBJ2-3): DVKVTQSSRYLVKRTGEKVFLECVQDMDHENMFWYRQDPGLGLRLIYFSYDVKMKEKGDIPEGYSVSREKKERFSLILESASTNQTSMYLCASSLQGAGDTQYFGPGTRLTVL.

This clonotype was counted a few times. The V gene is TRBV7-6, the J gene TRBJ2-3, with 10 bases fitting TRBD1. This CDR3 region has 14 residues. J lost 3 bases, V lost 7 bases, and 4 bases had no gene match. CDR1 is SGHVS, CDR2 FNYEAQ, per germline. The CDR3 is CASIPGQGTDTQYF. The CDR3 nucleotides read TGTGCCAGCATCCCGGGACAGGGGACAGATACGCAGTATTTT.

The rearrangement uses TRBV20-1 and TRBJ1-2, with D tentatively TRBD1 (6 bases). Trimming took 1 base from V and 8 from J, leaving 11 bases between them. The CDR3 sequence is 12 residues long. Looked up from germline, CDR1 is DFQATT and CDR2 is SNEGSKA (reference sequence). The chain's CDR3 is CSARGTELGYTF. In DNA form, the CDR3 reads TGCAGTGCTAGAGGGACAGAGCTCGGCTACACCTTC.

This clonotype was recorded at least ten times. The rearrangement joins TRBV5-1 to TRBJ2-1; D not resolved. V lost 2 bases and J lost 6, with 9 bases in between. The CDR3 is 13 residues long. CDR1 and CDR2 (germline): SGHRS, YFSETQ. CDR3 DNA sequence: TGCGCCAGCAGCTTTGAGTTTCCCAATGAGCAGTTCTTC. It is translated as CASSFEFPNEQFF. Drawing the rest from reference TRBV5-1 and TRBJ2-1, the complete variable domain is KAGVTQTPRYLIKTRGQQVTLSCSPISGHRSVSWYQQTPGQGLQFLFEYFSETQRNKGNFPGRFSGRQFSNSRSEMNVSTLELGDSALYLCASSFEFPNEQFFGPGTRLTVL.

This clonotype was seen a few times. The chain links TRBV21-1 to TRBJ1-5. TRBV21-1 is labeled a pseudogene. The CDR3 is 18 amino acids. The CDR3 sequence is CASSKVIGNQYSNQPQHF. The CDR3 nucleotides read TGTGCCAGCAGCAAAGTGATAGGAAATCAGTATAGCAATCAGCCCCAGCATTTT.

The chain carries TRBV5-4 and TRBJ2-1; tentatively, D is TRBD2 (5 bases). The CDR3 is 15 amino acids. The V and J ends lost 0 bases and 9 bases respectively, with 16 bases between them. The germline V gene has CDR1 SGHNT and CDR2 YYREEE (reference sequence). This chain's CDR3 is CASSLGLAGAREQFF. CDR3 DNA sequence: TGTGCCAGCAGCTTGGGGCTAGCCGGTGCCCGTGAGCAGTTCTTC.

Only a few counts were recorded for this clonotype. The genes are TRBV2 and TRBJ2-2, with 10 bases matching TRBD2. Germline V gene data show CDR1 as SNHLY and CDR2 as FYNNEI. V was pared by 7 bases and J by 1 base, with 6 bases of the junction left unmatched. The length of the CDR3 is 16 residues. CDR3 sequence (DNA): TGTGCCAGCACCCAAGGACTAGCGGTGAACACCGGGGAGCTGTTTTTT. Encoded protein: CASTQGLAVNTGELFF.

The DNA of the CDR3 is TGTGCCAGCAGCCCCGGGACAGGGATAACCAAAAACATTCAGTACTTC. This translates into CASSPGTGITKNIQYF. The gene calls are TRBV12-3 or TRBV12-4 and TRBJ2-4; 9 nucleotides match TRBD1. The length of the CDR3 is 16 residues. The J segment lost 2 bases and the V segment lost 6 bases, leaving 8 bases of the junction unmatched.

A few counts support this clonotype. The chain joins TRBV12-3 or TRBV12-4 to TRBJ2-5, with 7 bases that match TRBD2. The CDR3 has 13 amino acids. The V and J ends lost 2 bases and 7 bases, in that order; junction bases with no gene match: 4. CDR3 DNA: TGTGCCAGCAGTTTACCGGGCGGGAGGACCCAGTACTTC. This encodes CASSLPGGRTQYF.

The chain is built from TRBV5-1 and TRBJ2-1; 11 positions agree with TRBD2. This CDR3 comprises 16 residues. Germline V CDR1 and CDR2: SGHRS, YFSETQ. V was pared by 4 bases and J by 9 bases, with 12 bases of the junction left unmatched. The CDR3 here is CASSAGPSGGLGEQFF. CDR3 coding DNA: TGCGCCAGCAGCGCTGGGCCTAGCGGGGGGTTGGGTGAGCAGTTCTTC.

The chain is built from TRBV18 and TRBJ2-3; D is ambiguous. Germline loops: CDR1 KGHSH, CDR2 LQKENI. The CDR3 loop spans 15 amino acids. V was cut by 2 bases and J by 6 bases, with 15 bases left in between. CDR3 in amino acids: CASSPLAGLGDTQYF. The CDR3 DNA reads TGTGCCAGCTCACCATTAGCCGGCCTGGGGGATACGCAGTATTTT. The full variable domain, in which reference TRBV18 and TRBJ2-3 provide the parts outside the CDR3, is NAGVMQNPRHLVRRRGQEARLRCSPMKGHSHVYWYRQLPEEGLKFMVYLQKENIIDESGMPKERFSAEFPKEGPSILRIQQVVRGDSAAYFCASSPLAGLGDTQYFGPGTRLTVL.

This clonotype has just a few counts. J is TRBJ2-3 and V is TRBV24-1, with no clear D. Between the trimmed V and J ends, which lost 4 bases and 6 bases, there was a span of 28 bases. This CDR3 has 19 amino acids. Germline V lookup: CDR1 KGHDR, CDR2 SFDVKD. CDR3 DNA sequence: TGTGCCACCAGTGACCCTGCGCCCGGTCGTAGGCACCTACCGGATACGCAGTATTTT. Its translation: CATSDPAPGRRHLPDTQYF.

The genes are TRBV12-3 or TRBV12-4 and TRBJ2-7; 10 nucleotides align to TRBD2. This CDR3 region has 16 residues. With 4 bases clipped from V and 0 bases from J, the junction kept 6 bases outside the gene matches. CDR3 amino acids: CASSSTSGWVSYEQYF. The CDR3 nucleotides are TGTGCCAGCAGTTCGACTAGCGGGTGGGTCTCCTACGAGCAGTACTTC.

This clonotype was detected a few times. The gene calls are TRBV3-1 and TRBJ1-2, with unresolved D. V was trimmed by 0 bases and J by 6 bases, leaving 8 bases between them. The germline V gene has CDR1 LGHDT and CDR2 YNNKEL (reference sequence). CDR3 length: 13 residues. CDR3 residues: CASSQDLGDGYTF. The CDR3 nucleotides read TGTGCCAGCAGCCAAGACCTCGGGGATGGCTACACCTTC.

This clonotype turned up a few times. The chain recombines TRBV4-1 with TRBJ2-1; 7 bases are shared with TRBD2. After removal of 1 base from V and 4 bases from J, the junction contained 10 bases not matched to a gene. Germline V gene lookup returns CDR1 MGHRA and CDR2 YSYEKL. The CDR3 is 17 amino acids. The CDR3 loop is CASSQGNLADLYNEQFF. The CDR3 nucleotides read TGCGCCAGCAGCCAAGGGAACCTAGCGGATCTTTACAATGAGCAGTTCTTC.

Only a few counts were recorded for this clonotype. V usage is TRBV2 and J usage is TRBJ1-5; possible D gene TRBD1, 5 bases. The V gene's germline CDR1 is SNHLY and CDR2 FYNNEI. Trimming removed 6 bases at V and 0 bases at J, with 12 bases between. CDR3 size: 15 residues. This chain's CDR3 is CASSWDRHSNQPQHF. In DNA form, the CDR3 reads TGTGCCAGCAGCTGGGACCGGCATAGCAATCAGCCCCAGCATTTT. The full variable domain, completed using reference TRBV2 and TRBJ1-5, is EPEVTQTPSHQVTQMGQEVILRCVPISNHLYFYWYRQILGQKVEFLVSFYNNEISEKSEIFDDQFSVERPDGSNFTLKIRSTKLEDSAMYFCASSWDRHSNQPQHFGDGTRLSIL.